One and the same sample provided the 24 T cell receptor beta chains below, sequenced in a study of T-cell memory formation after mild COVID-19. TCRdb recomputed calls from the 5' RACE reads with MiXCR, one row per CDR3 protein. The table shows roughly 130,000 distinct CDR3 sequences, with around 15% occurring only once. The source material was PBMCs or a T cell subset sorted from them (not recorded which). These TCRs come from a man between 18 and 35 years old who had mild COVID-19 (a few samples of this study predate the infection). Cell type and time point are not known.

V usage is TRBV5-6 and J usage is TRBJ2-7, with D possibly TRBD2 on 7 matching bases. This CDR3 comprises 13 residues. V lost 3 bases to trimming and J lost 5 bases, with 12 bases between them. The germline V gene has CDR1 SGHDT and CDR2 YYEEEE. The CDR3 DNA follows: TGTGCCAGCAGCTCACGAGGGGGGGACGAGCAGTACGTC. It encodes CASSSRGGDEQYV.

CDR3 amino acids: CSARDFRESKNIQYF. CDR3 sequence (DNA): TGCAGTGCTAGAGATTTCAGGGAGAGCAAAAACATTCAGTACTTC. The chain is built from TRBV20-1 and TRBJ2-4; D is tentatively TRBD1 or TRBD2 (5 bases each). Trimming stripped 0 bases from V and 3 bases from J, with 12 bases between. This CDR3 spans 15 amino acids. The germline CDR1 and CDR2 sequences are DFQATT and SNEGSKA (reference sequence).

This chain links TRBV4-3 with TRBJ1-5, with D hard to call. CDR1 is LGHNA, CDR2 YSLEER, per germline. This CDR3 is built from 14 residues. Between the trimmed V and J ends, which lost 0 bases and 7 bases, there was a span of 10 bases. CDR3 loop: CASSQEIKGQPQHF. In DNA, the CDR3 is TGCGCCAGCAGCCAAGAGATAAAGGGACAGCCCCAGCATTTT.

The table lists this clonotype with a few counts. The chain recombines TRBV5-1 with TRBJ1-5; D perhaps matches TRBD1 (5 bases). CDR1 and CDR2 (germline): SGHRS, YFSETQ. The CDR3 has 13 amino acids. V lost 4 bases and J 6 bases, leaving 11 bases between the germline ends. The CDR3 nucleotides read TGCGCCAGCAGCGGGGACCCCAGTCAGCCCCAGCATTTT. Protein sequence: CASSGDPSQPQHF.

In its sample, this clonotype was seen many times. The CDR3 DNA reads TGTGCCAGCAAGCGCGGGGACAGCTACGAGCAGTACTTC. Residues: CASKRGDSYEQYF. V gene TRBV6-1 combines with J gene TRBJ2-7; D possibly corresponds to TRBD1 (7 bases). The CDR3 loop spans 13 amino acids. V lost 7 bases to trimming and J lost 3 bases, with 13 bases between them. Looked up from germline, CDR1 is MNHNS and CDR2 is SASEGT.

V usage is TRBV4-3 and J usage is TRBJ1-4; D perhaps matches TRBD1 (5 bases). This CDR3 spans 13 amino acids. Germline CDR1 and CDR2: LGHNA and YSLEER. V was clipped by 2 bases and J by 8 bases, with 9 bases between them. The CDR3: CASSQQGSEKLFF. CDR3 sequence (DNA): TGCGCCAGCAGCCAACAGGGTTCCGAAAAACTGTTTTTT.

J is TRBJ2-3 and V is TRBV7-2; D is possibly TRBD1 (6 bases). V lost 5 bases to trimming and J lost 4 bases, with 16 bases between them. CDR3 length: 15 amino acids. Germline V gene sequence: CDR1 SGHTA, CDR2 FQGNSA. CDR3 DNA sequence: TGTGCCAGCAGCCCCCCCGGGACACTCGCAGATACGCAGTATTTT. Amino acid sequence: CASSPPGTLADTQYF.

This clonotype has ten or more counts. This rearrangement joins TRBV12-3 or TRBV12-4 to TRBJ2-3; either TRBD1 or TRBD2 may fit D (5 bases each). The CDR3 length is 13 residues. The V end lost 6 bases, the J end lost 5 bases, and 12 bases lay between the germline ends. The CDR3 bases are TGTGCCAGCAGACGGGGCCGGGTAGATACGCAGTATTTT. This translates into CASRRGRVDTQYF.

CDR3 amino acids: CASSQVGQIYGYTF. Here the CDR3 DNA reads TGCGCCAGCAGCCAAGTAGGACAGATCTATGGCTACACCTTC. This chain connects TRBV4-1 to TRBJ1-2, with D perhaps matching TRBD1 (6 bases). Trimming pared 1 base from V and 4 bases from J, leaving 10 bases between. Germline V CDR1 and CDR2: MGHRA, YSYEKL. The CDR3 runs 14 residues.

At least ten counts were recorded for this clonotype. This rearrangement joins TRBV7-9 to TRBJ1-5; 7 bases map to TRBD1. CDR3 length: 14 amino acids. V shed 1 base and J 6 bases; nucleotides not matched to a gene: 3. Germline lookup yields CDR1 SEHNR and CDR2 FQNEAQ (reference sequence). CDR3 sequence: CASSLGQGGQPQHF. DNA of the CDR3: TGTGCCAGCAGCTTAGGACAGGGAGGTCAGCCCCAGCATTTT.

This clonotype has only a few counts. The chain joins TRBV30 to TRBJ2-1; tentatively, D is TRBD2 (6 bases). Germline V gives CDR1 GTSNPN, CDR2 SVGIG (reference sequence). The CDR3 has 14 residues. Trimming pared 5 bases from V and 3 bases from J, leaving 14 bases between. The CDR3 DNA sequence: TGTGCCTGGGCGACTAGGGGCCGCTACAATGAGCAGTTCTTC. This gives the protein CAWATRGRYNEQFF.

This clonotype was observed a few times. This chain joins TRBV4-3 and TRBJ2-3, with 10 bases identical to TRBD2. Germline V gene lookup returns CDR1 LGHNA and CDR2 YSLEER. This CDR3 has 16 amino acids. Germline trimming cut 1 base from V and 6 bases from J; bases unmatched to any gene: 7. The CDR3 loop reads CASSQGPSGGRDTQYF. As DNA, the CDR3 is TGCGCCAGCAGCCAAGGTCCTAGCGGGGGACGGGATACGCAGTATTTT.

The CDR3: CSVTSSGGLETQYF. The DNA for the CDR3 is TGCAGCGTGACCTCCTCGGGGGGGCTCGAGACCCAGTACTTC. The chain employs TRBV29-1 and TRBJ2-5; TRBD2 matches at 8 bases. V was pared by 6 bases and J by 5 bases, with 11 bases of the junction left unmatched. The CDR3 has 14 amino acids. CDR1 is SQVTM, CDR2 ANQGSEA, per germline.

The chain links TRBV7-9 to TRBJ1-2; perhaps TRBD1 as D (5 bases). Germline lookup yields CDR1 SEHNR and CDR2 FQNEAQ (reference sequence). The CDR3 contains 13 residues. Trimming took 7 bases from V and 5 from J, leaving 14 bases between them. The CDR3 DNA reads TGTGCCAGCACCATGGGCAGGGAGTATGGCTACACCTTC. Amino acids: CASTMGREYGYTF.

This clonotype was seen repeatedly, ten times or more. The chain has TRBV24-1 and TRBJ2-2; TRBD1 or TRBD2 may be the D gene (5 bases each). Germline values: CDR1 KGHDR, CDR2 SFDVKD. This CDR3 has 15 amino acids. Trimming left V 6 bases short and J 2 bases short, with 12 bases between. The CDR3 DNA reads as TGTGCCACCAGTCACGGGGCGTACAACACCGGGGAGCTGTTTTTT. It specifies CATSHGAYNTGELFF.

V usage is TRBV6-2 or TRBV6-3 and J usage is TRBJ2-7; no reliable D call. The CDR3 runs to 12 residues. V lost 6 bases and J 0 bases, leaving 6 bases between the germline ends. Germline lookup yields CDR1 MNHEY and CDR2 SVGEGT. This CDR3 is CASSTYSYEQYF. The CDR3 nucleotides read TGTGCCAGCAGCACCTACTCCTACGAGCAGTACTTC.

The sample holds many counts of this clonotype. The V call is TRBV5-1, the J call TRBJ2-2, with 8 bases fitting TRBD1. The CDR3 spans 14 residues. V lost 4 bases, J lost 6 bases, and 5 bases stayed unmatched. CDR1 is SGHRS and CDR2 is YFSETQ in the germline V gene. The CDR3 protein is CASSPRGLSGELFF. The CDR3 DNA reads TGCGCCAGCAGCCCCAGGGGGCTTTCCGGGGAGCTGTTTTTT.

CDR3: CASSDLGTEAFF. In DNA, the CDR3 is TGTGCCAGCAGTGATCTGGGCACTGAAGCTTTCTTT. The V gene is TRBV25-1, the J gene TRBJ1-1; D is ambiguous. CDR1 is MGHDK, CDR2 SYGVNS, per germline. The V gene lost 3 bases and the J gene lost 4 bases, with 6 bases spanning the gap. The CDR3 totals 12 residues.

The chain couples TRBV3-1 to TRBJ2-7; D might be TRBD2 (7 bases). CDR1 and CDR2 (germline): LGHDT, YNNKEL (reference sequence). V lost 3 bases and J 3 bases, leaving 9 bases between the germline ends. The CDR3 extends over 13 amino acids. CDR3 protein: CASSQRGGYEQYF. Written as DNA, the CDR3 is TGTGCCAGCAGCCAGAGGGGGGGCTACGAGCAGTACTTC.

This clonotype was recorded a few times. This chain connects TRBV11-3 to TRBJ2-1; no clear D. CDR1 is SGHNT, CDR2 YENEEA, per germline. The CDR3 totals 13 residues. The V end lost 3 bases, the J end lost 10 bases, and 13 bases lay between the germline ends. CDR3 residues: CASSLVPKHEQFF. CDR3 DNA: TGTGCCAGCAGCTTGGTCCCTAAACACGAGCAGTTCTTC.

This clonotype turned up a few times. The chain links TRBV7-2 to TRBJ2-1, with 13 bases aligning to TRBD2. The length of the CDR3 is 17 residues. CDR1 and CDR2 (germline): SGHTA, FQGNSA. V shed 1 base and J 8 bases; nucleotides not matched to a gene: 8. In nucleotides, the CDR3 is TGTGCCAGCAGCTTAGGGATACTAGCGGGGGGGCTCCATGAGCAGTTCTTC. It translates to CASSLGILAGGLHEQFF.

This clonotype was seen a few times. The CDR3 nucleotides read TGTGCCAGCGGAACTAGCGGTGAGACCCAGTACTTC. As protein: CASGTSGETQYF. The chain links TRBV12-3 or TRBV12-4 to TRBJ2-5; TRBD2 agrees at 8 bases. The junction had 4 bases not matched to a gene; V was cut back by 8 bases and J by 5 bases. CDR3 size: 12 residues.

The CDR3 bases are TGCGCCAGCAGCCAAGATGTGGAGCGGGGATCACCCCTCCACTTT. The encoded protein is CASSQDVERGSPLHF. The V and J genes are TRBV4-3 and TRBJ1-6; no clear D. CDR3 length equals 15 residues. Germline-derived CDR1 and CDR2 are LGHNA and YSLEER. Trimming stripped 0 bases from V and 10 bases from J, with 13 bases between.

The chain has TRBV6-2 or TRBV6-3 and TRBJ1-2, with unresolved D. V was cut by 7 bases and J by 4 bases, with 22 bases left in between. CDR3 length: 16 amino acids. The V gene's germline CDR1 is MNHEY and CDR2 SVGEGT. The DNA of the CDR3 is TGTGCCAGCAACGACCGAACGTCCCCTTTCCCCTATGGCTACACCTTC. Its protein is CASNDRTSPFPYGYTF.